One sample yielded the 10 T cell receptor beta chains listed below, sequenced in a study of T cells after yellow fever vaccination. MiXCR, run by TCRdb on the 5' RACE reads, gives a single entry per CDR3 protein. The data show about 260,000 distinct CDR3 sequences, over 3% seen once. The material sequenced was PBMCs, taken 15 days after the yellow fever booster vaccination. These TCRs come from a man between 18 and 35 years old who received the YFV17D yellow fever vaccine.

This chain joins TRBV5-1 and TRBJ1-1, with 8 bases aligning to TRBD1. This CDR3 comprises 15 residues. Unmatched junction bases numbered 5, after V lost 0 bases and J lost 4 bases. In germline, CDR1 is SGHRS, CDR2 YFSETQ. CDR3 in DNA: TGCGCCAGCAGCTTGGAGGCAGGGGGCTTCACTGAAGCTTTCTTT. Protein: CASSLEAGGFTEAFF.

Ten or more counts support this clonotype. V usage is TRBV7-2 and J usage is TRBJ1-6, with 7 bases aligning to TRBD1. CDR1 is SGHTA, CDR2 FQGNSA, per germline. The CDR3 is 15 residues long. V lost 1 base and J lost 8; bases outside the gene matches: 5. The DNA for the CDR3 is TGTGCCAGCAGCTTAGAGGGGGCCAGCTATTCACCCCTCCACTTT. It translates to CASSLEGASYSPLHF.

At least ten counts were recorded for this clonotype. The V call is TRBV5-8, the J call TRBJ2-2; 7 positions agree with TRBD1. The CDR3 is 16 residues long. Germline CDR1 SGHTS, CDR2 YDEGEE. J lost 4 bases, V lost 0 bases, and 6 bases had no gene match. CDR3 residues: CASSLDRGAGTGELFF. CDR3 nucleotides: TGTGCCAGCAGCTTGGACAGGGGCGCGGGCACCGGGGAGCTGTTTTTT.

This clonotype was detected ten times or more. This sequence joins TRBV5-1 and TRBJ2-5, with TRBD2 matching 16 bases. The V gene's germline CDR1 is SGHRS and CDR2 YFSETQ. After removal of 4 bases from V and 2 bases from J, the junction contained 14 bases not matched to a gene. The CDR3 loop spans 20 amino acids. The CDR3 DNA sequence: TGCGCCAGCAGCCCGGGACCCGGGGGACTAGCGGGGGGGCTTCAAGAGACCCAGTACTTC. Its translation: CASSPGPGGLAGGLQETQYF.

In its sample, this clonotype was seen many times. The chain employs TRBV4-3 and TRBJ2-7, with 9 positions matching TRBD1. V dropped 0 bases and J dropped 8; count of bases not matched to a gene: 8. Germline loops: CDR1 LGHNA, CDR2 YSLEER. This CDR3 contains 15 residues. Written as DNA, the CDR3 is TGCGCCAGCAGCCAAGATCCCCTAACAGGGGGCAAGCAGTACTTC. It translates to CASSQDPLTGGKQYF.

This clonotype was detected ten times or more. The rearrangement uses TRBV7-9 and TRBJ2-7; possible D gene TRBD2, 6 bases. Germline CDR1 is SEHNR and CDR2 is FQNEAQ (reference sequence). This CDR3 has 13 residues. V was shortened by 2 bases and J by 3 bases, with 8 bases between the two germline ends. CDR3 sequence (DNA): TGTGCCAGCAGCTTACGGGACTTCTACGAGCAGTACTTC. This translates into CASSLRDFYEQYF. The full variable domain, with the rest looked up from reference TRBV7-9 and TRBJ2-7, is DTGVSQNPRHKITKRGQNVTFRCDPISEHNRLYWYRQTLGQGPEFLTYFQNEAQLEKSRLLSDRFSAERPKGSFSTLEIQRTEQGDSAMYLCASSLRDFYEQYFGPGTRLTVT.

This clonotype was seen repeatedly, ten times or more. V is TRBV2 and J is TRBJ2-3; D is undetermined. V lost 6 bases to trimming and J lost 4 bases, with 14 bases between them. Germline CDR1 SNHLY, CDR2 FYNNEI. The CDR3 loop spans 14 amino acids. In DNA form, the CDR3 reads TGTGCCAGCAGCGCCCGACTGGAATCAGATACGCAGTATTTT. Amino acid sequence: CASSARLESDTQYF.

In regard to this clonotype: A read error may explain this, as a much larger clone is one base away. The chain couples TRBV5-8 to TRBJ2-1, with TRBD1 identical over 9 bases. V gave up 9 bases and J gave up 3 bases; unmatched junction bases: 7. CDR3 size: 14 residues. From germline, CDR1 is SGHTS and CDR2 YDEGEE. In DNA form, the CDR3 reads TGTGCCACGACAGGGGGGCTATACTACAATGAGCAGTTCTTC. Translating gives CATTGGLYYNEQFF.

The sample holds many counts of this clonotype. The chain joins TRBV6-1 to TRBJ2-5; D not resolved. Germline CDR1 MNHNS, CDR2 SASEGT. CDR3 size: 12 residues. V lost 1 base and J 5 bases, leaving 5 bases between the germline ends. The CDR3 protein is CASSEVVETQYF. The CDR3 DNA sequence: TGTGCCAGCAGTGAAGTGGTGGAGACCCAGTACTTC.

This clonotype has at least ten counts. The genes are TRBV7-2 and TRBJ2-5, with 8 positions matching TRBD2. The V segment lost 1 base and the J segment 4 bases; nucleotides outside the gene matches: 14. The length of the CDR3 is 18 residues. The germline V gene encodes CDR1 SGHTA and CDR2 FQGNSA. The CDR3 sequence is CASSLVVSISAGGETQYF. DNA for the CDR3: TGTGCCAGCAGCTTAGTTGTTTCAATCAGCGCGGGGGGAGAGACCCAGTACTTC.